The 30 T cell receptor beta chains listed next were all sequenced from one sample in a study of T cell responses to AZD1222 COVID-19 vaccine. Clones were sequenced by immunoSEQ multiplex PCR, and TCRdb holds only the in-frame ones, with some missing. The table includes over 65,000 clones, more than 80% detected once. This specimen consisted of peripheral blood, obtained on day 0 of AZD1222 vaccination. These receptor sequences come from an adult in good health.

This chain uses TRBV6-2 or TRBV6-3 with TRBJ2-6; 9 nucleotides agree with TRBD1. Trimming took 0 bases from V and 1 from J; bases not matched to a gene: 7. The germline CDR1 and CDR2 sequences are MNHEY and SVGEGT. This CDR3 comprises 19 residues. The CDR3 loop is CASSYSDRGGSSGANVLTF. The CDR3 nucleotides read TGTGCCAGCAGTTACTCGGACAGGGGTGGCAGTTCTGGGGCCAACGTCCTGACTTTC.

The gene calls are TRBV7-6 and TRBJ2-5; 7 nucleotides match TRBD2. Germline trimming cut 4 bases from V and 5 bases from J; bases unmatched to any gene: 7. Germline V gene data show CDR1 as SGHVS and CDR2 as FNYEAQ. The CDR3 runs 14 residues. CDR3 sequence reads: CASSSRSGVETQYF. The CDR3 DNA follows: TGTGCCAGCAGCTCACGGAGCGGGGTCGAGACCCAGTACTTC. The whole variable domain, filled in from reference TRBV7-6 and TRBJ2-5, reads GAGVSQSPRYKVTKRGQDVALRCDPISGHVSLYWYRQALGQGPEFLTYFNYEAQQDKSGLPNDRFSAERPEGSISTLTIQRTEQRDSAMYRCASSSRSGVETQYFGPGTRLLVL.

The chain uses TRBV2 and TRBJ1-6, with 7 bases that match TRBD1. Germline trimming cut 6 bases from V and 0 bases from J; bases unmatched to any gene: 8. Germline V CDR1 and CDR2: SNHLY, FYNNEI. This CDR3 contains 17 residues. The CDR3, as DNA: TGTGCCAGCAGCTACAGGGGCCTAAGCTCCTATAATTCACCCCTCCACTTT. Protein sequence: CASSYRGLSSYNSPLHF.

CDR3 bases: TGTGCCAGTAGCCGATCGACAGGGCGATGGGAAAAACTGTTTTTT. This sequence encodes CASSRSTGRWEKLFF. The rearrangement joins TRBV19 to TRBJ1-4; 7 bases map to TRBD1. CDR1 LNHDA and CDR2 SQIVND come from the germline V gene (reference sequence). This CDR3 has 15 residues. V shed 6 bases and J 8 bases; nucleotides not matched to a gene: 12.

This rearrangement joins TRBV5-4 to TRBJ2-1; 10 nucleotides line up with TRBD2. Trimming took 0 bases from V and 5 from J; bases not matched to a gene: 11. This CDR3 region has 18 residues. The germline CDR1 and CDR2 sequences are SGHNT and YYREEE (reference sequence). The CDR3 reads CASSLDAGSGGRNNEQFF. CDR3 DNA sequence: TGTGCCAGCAGCTTGGACGCTGGTAGCGGGGGGCGGAACAATGAGCAGTTCTTC. The full variable domain, in which reference TRBV5-4 and TRBJ2-1 provide the parts outside the CDR3, is ETGVTQSPTHLIKTRGQQVTLRCSSQSGHNTVSWYQQALGQGPQFIFQYYREEENGRGNFPPRFSGLQFPNYSSELNVNALELDDSALYLCASSLDAGSGGRNNEQFFGPGTRLTVL.

J is TRBJ1-5 and V is TRBV19; tentative D call: TRBD1 (5 bases). The CDR3 is 17 amino acids. Germline CDR1 reads LNHDA; CDR2 reads SQIVND (reference sequence). With 3 bases removed from V and 0 bases from J, the gap between germline ends came to 15 bases. CDR3 nucleotide sequence: TGTGCCAGTAGTATGGGCCAGGGTGGATATAGCAATCAGCCCCAGCATTTT. Translation: CASSMGQGGYSNQPQHF. Full variable domain (remainder filled in from reference TRBV19 and TRBJ1-5): DGGITQSPKYLFRKEGQNVTLSCEQNLNHDAMYWYRQDPGQGLRLIYYSQIVNDFQKGDIAEGYSVSREKKESFPLTVTSAQKNPTAFYLCASSMGQGGYSNQPQHFGDGTRLSIL.

Only a few counts were recorded for this clone. This chain uses TRBV2 with TRBJ2-1, with D possibly being TRBD2 (6 bases). The CDR3 is made up of 13 amino acids. CDR1 and CDR2 (germline): SNHLY, FYNNEI. The V end lost 9 bases, the J end lost 0 bases, and 9 bases lay between the germline ends. The CDR3 sequence is CASGLLSYNEQFF. CDR3 sequence (DNA): TGTGCCAGTGGACTACTCTCCTACAATGAGCAGTTCTTC. Together with reference TRBV2 and TRBJ2-1, the CDR3 gives the full variable domain: EPEVTQTPSHQVTQMGQEVILRCVPISNHLYFYWYRQILGQKVEFLVSFYNNEISEKSEIFDDQFSVERPDGSNFTLKIRSTKLEDSAMYFCASGLLSYNEQFFGPGTRLTVL.

The V call is TRBV30, the J call TRBJ1-3; D unresolved. This CDR3 has 13 residues. Trimming left V 2 bases short and J 7 bases short, with 12 bases between. The germline V gene encodes CDR1 GTSNPN and CDR2 SVGIG (reference sequence). CDR3 sequence: CAWSSAAWNTIYF. The CDR3, as DNA: TGTGCCTGGAGTAGCGCCGCCTGGAACACCATATATTTT. The whole variable domain, filled in from reference TRBV30 and TRBJ1-3, reads SQTIHQWPATLVQPVGSPLSLECTVEGTSNPNLYWYRQAAGRGLQLLFYSVGIGQISSEVPQNLSASRPQDRQFILSSKKLLLSDSGFYLCAWSSAAWNTIYFGEGSWLTVV.

The rearrangement joins TRBV4-2 to TRBJ2-7; 9 nucleotides line up with TRBD1. CDR1 and CDR2 from the germline V gene are LGHNA and YNFKEQ. This CDR3 region has 15 residues. Germline trimming cut 2 bases from V and 4 bases from J; bases unmatched to any gene: 6. CDR3 protein: CASSQLTGGGYEQYF. The CDR3 coding sequence is TGTGCCAGCAGCCAACTTACAGGGGGCGGGTACGAGCAGTACTTC.

This sequence joins TRBV6-2 or TRBV6-3 and TRBJ1-5; 7 bases map to TRBD1. The junction had 9 bases not matched to a gene; V was cut back by 5 bases and J by 2 bases. Germline CDR1 reads MNHEY; CDR2 reads SVGEGT. This CDR3 is built from 16 residues. The CDR3 DNA reads as TGTGCCAGCAGTCAGACAGGGAAAGGAGGCAATCAGCCCCAGCATTTT. It encodes CASSQTGKGGNQPQHF.

The gene calls are TRBV4-2 and TRBJ1-1, with 10 bases fitting TRBD1. Germline-derived CDR1 and CDR2 are LGHNA and YNFKEQ. The CDR3 length is 14 residues. Losses at the gene ends were 3 bases for V and 4 bases for J; bases not matched to a gene: 2. CDR3 nucleotides: TGTGCCAGCAGCCAGGGACAGGGGACCACTGAAGCTTTCTTT. It translates to CASSQGQGTTEAFF.

This chain joins TRBV7-2 and TRBJ2-1, with 8 bases lining up with TRBD2. V lost 0 bases, J lost 4 bases, and 8 bases stayed unmatched. CDR3 length: 17 amino acids. The germline CDR1 and CDR2 sequences are SGHTA and FQGNSA. The CDR3, as DNA: TGTGCCAGCAGCTTAGCGCGGTCAAGCGGGAGTTACAATGAGCAGTTCTTC. Residues: CASSLARSSGSYNEQFF.

In this sample, this clone is medium-sized (0.01 to 0.1%). Within the sample, other DNA sequences also encode this same CDR3. The chain has TRBV30 and TRBJ1-2; D remains unclear. Trimming left V 4 bases short and J 4 bases short, with 10 bases between. This CDR3 is 12 amino acids long. Per germline, CDR1 GTSNPN and CDR2 SVGIG (reference sequence). The CDR3 protein is CAWTPTGYGYTF. As DNA, the CDR3 is TGTGCCTGGACCCCAACGGGCTATGGCTACACCTTC.

CDR3 coding DNA: TGTGCCAGCAGCTTAGGCGGCGGGTCTGCTGAAGCTTTCTTT. Its translation: CASSLGGGSAEAFF. V is TRBV11-2 and J is TRBJ1-1; D gene unclear. The CDR3 contains 14 residues. Looked up from germline, CDR1 is SGHAT and CDR2 is FQNNGV. V lost 1 base, J lost 6 bases, and 12 bases lay in between.

The chain is built from TRBV15 and TRBJ2-3; tentative D call: TRBD2 (5 bases). The CDR3 loop spans 15 amino acids. V was cut by 0 bases and J by 5 bases, with 12 bases left in between. Germline V CDR1 and CDR2: LNHNV, YYDKDF (reference sequence). Here the CDR3 reads CATSREGGRKDTQYF. The CDR3 region has the DNA TGTGCCACCAGCAGAGAGGGCGGGCGCAAAGATACGCAGTATTTT.

The V gene is TRBV4-3, the J gene TRBJ2-3; 8 positions agree with TRBD2. Germline values: CDR1 LGHNA, CDR2 YSLEER. Unmatched junction bases numbered 10, after V lost 4 bases and J lost 4 bases. The CDR3 covers 16 residues. CDR3 sequence reads: CASSPLGGGLADTQYF. The CDR3 nucleotides are TGCGCCAGCAGCCCCCTCGGGGGGGGGCTCGCAGATACGCAGTATTTT.

This chain joins TRBV27 and TRBJ2-3; D unresolved. The germline V gene has CDR1 MNHEY and CDR2 SMNVEV (reference sequence). CDR3 length equals 15 residues. Trimming took 6 bases from V and 4 from J, leaving 17 bases between them. The CDR3 DNA reads as TGTGCCAGCAGCCCACCGGAGTTGGTCCCAGATACGCAGTATTTT. This gives the protein CASSPPELVPDTQYF.

This chain uses TRBV29-1 with TRBJ2-2; D possibly corresponds to TRBD1 (6 bases). Trimming shortened V by 3 bases and J by 3 bases, and 17 bases separated the two germline ends. The CDR3 is 16 residues long. From germline, CDR1 is SQVTM and CDR2 ANQGSEA. The CDR3 spells CSVEGEQGLDTGELFF. In DNA form, the CDR3 reads TGCAGCGTTGAGGGGGAACAGGGTCTGGACACCGGGGAGCTGTTTTTT.

The chain carries TRBV10-3 and TRBJ1-2; TRBD1 is a possible D gene (6 bases). Germline lookup yields CDR1 ENHRY and CDR2 SYGVKD. Trimming pared 4 bases from V and 8 bases from J, leaving 11 bases between. The CDR3 sequence is 12 residues long. CDR3 coding DNA: TGTGCCATCAGTGGCCAGGGGTGGGGCTACACCTTC. Amino acid sequence: CAISGQGWGYTF.

This chain uses TRBV7-3 with TRBJ1-1; a possible D gene is TRBD1 (5 bases). The CDR3 has 16 residues. Germline V gene sequence: CDR1 SGHTA, CDR2 FQGTGA. V gave up 0 bases and J gave up 1 base, with 12 bases separating them. CDR3 bases: TGTGCCAGCAGCTTAACCCCCGGGCAGGGGAACACTGAAGCTTTCTTT. Amino acid sequence: CASSLTPGQGNTEAFF.

The chain uses TRBV5-1 and TRBJ1-1; 9 bases agree with TRBD1. The V and J ends lost 0 bases and 3 bases, in that order; junction bases with no gene match: 6. CDR1 SGHRS and CDR2 YFSETQ come from the germline V gene. The CDR3 is 16 residues long. The CDR3: CASSLERQGGYTEAFF. The CDR3 region has the DNA TGCGCCAGCAGCTTGGAAAGACAGGGGGGGTACACTGAAGCTTTCTTT.

The gene calls are TRBV13 and TRBJ2-3; the D is unclear. Germline-derived CDR1 and CDR2 are PRHDT and FYEKMQ (reference sequence). The CDR3 loop spans 12 amino acids. With 5 bases removed from V and 2 bases from J, the gap between germline ends came to 5 bases. The CDR3 nucleotides read TGTGCCAGCAGCCTACCCACAGATACGCAGTATTTT. Its protein is CASSLPTDTQYF.

The chain has TRBV14 and TRBJ1-1; possibly TRBD1 for D (5 bases). Trimming removed 2 bases at V and 1 base at J, with 14 bases between. CDR3 length equals 16 residues. Per the germline V gene, CDR1 is SGHDN and CDR2 is FVKESK. The CDR3 sequence: CASSQKLGTANTEAFF. CDR3 coding DNA: TGTGCCAGCAGCCAAAAACTTGGGACGGCGAACACTGAAGCTTTCTTT. The full variable domain, rest sourced from reference TRBV14 and TRBJ1-1, is EAGVTQFPSHSVIEKGQTVTLRCDPISGHDNLYWYRRVMGKEIKFLLHFVKESKQDESGMPNNRFLAERTGGTYSTLKVQPAELEDSGVYFCASSQKLGTANTEAFFGQGTRLTVV.

The V call is TRBV18, the J call TRBJ1-5; 8 bases match TRBD1. This CDR3 has 15 residues. Germline CDR1 reads KGHSH; CDR2 reads LQKENI. The V and J ends lost 0 bases and 6 bases, in that order; junction bases with no gene match: 4. CDR3 DNA: TGTGCCAGCTCACCACCTGCTCAGGGGGCTCAGCCCCAGCATTTT. It is translated as CASSPPAQGAQPQHF. The full variable domain, completed using reference TRBV18 and TRBJ1-5, is NAGVMQNPRHLVRRRGQEARLRCSPMKGHSHVYWYRQLPEEGLKFMVYLQKENIIDESGMPKERFSAEFPKEGPSILRIQQVVRGDSAAYFCASSPPAQGAQPQHFGDGTRLSIL.

The CDR3 spells CASSHRGMNQPQHF. CDR3 coding DNA: TGTGCCAGCAGCCACAGGGGGATGAATCAGCCCCAGCATTTT. The chain carries TRBV6-5 and TRBJ1-5, with 8 bases lining up with TRBD1. The CDR3 covers 14 residues. The ends lost 6 bases at V and 4 bases at J; junction bases unmatched: 5. Germline V gives CDR1 MNHEY, CDR2 SVGAGI.

The rearrangement joins TRBV5-1 to TRBJ2-1; a weak D match, TRBD1 (6 bases). The V end was cut by 2 bases, the J end by 9 bases, with 18 bases between. The CDR3 is made up of 15 amino acids. Germline V lookup: CDR1 SGHRS, CDR2 YFSETQ. The CDR3 is CASSFNQQGSSEQFF. DNA of the CDR3: TGCGCCAGCAGCTTTAATCAACAGGGTTCTAGTGAGCAGTTCTTC.

This chain links TRBV28 with TRBJ1-5; a weak D match, TRBD1 (6 bases). This CDR3 comprises 14 residues. CDR1 and CDR2 (germline): MDHEN, SYDVKM. V shed 6 bases and J shed 2 bases, with 11 bases lying between them. CDR3 sequence: CASSRGGGNQPQHF. CDR3 coding DNA: TGTGCCAGCAGCCGAGGGGGTGGCAATCAGCCCCAGCATTTT.

The V and J genes are TRBV30 and TRBJ1-3; tentative D call: TRBD1 (6 bases). Germline CDR1 reads GTSNPN; CDR2 reads SVGIG (reference sequence). Trimming stripped 0 bases from V and 0 bases from J, with 12 bases between. The CDR3 loop spans 16 amino acids. The CDR3 reads CAWSVGGRYSGNTIYF. CDR3 nucleotide sequence: TGTGCCTGGAGTGTGGGGGGCCGGTACTCTGGAAACACCATATATTTT.

The rearrangement links TRBV5-4 to TRBJ2-3; TRBD2 matches at 14 bases. Trimming cost V 4 bases and J 6 bases; bases outside gene matches: 7. Germline V gives CDR1 SGHNT, CDR2 YYREEE (reference sequence). The CDR3 runs 16 residues. The CDR3 sequence is CASSVGLAGGEDTQYF. As DNA, the CDR3 is TGTGCCAGCAGCGTCGGACTAGCGGGGGGAGAGGATACGCAGTATTTT.

The chain couples TRBV14 to TRBJ1-1, with TRBD1 identical over 8 bases. Germline V lookup: CDR1 SGHDN, CDR2 FVKESK. V lost 2 bases and J lost 5; bases outside the gene matches: 10. The CDR3 contains 16 residues. CDR3 DNA sequence: TGTGCCAGCAGCCAAATCAATCAGGGGGCTCGGACTGAAGCTTTCTTT. Translated, it gives CASSQINQGARTEAFF.